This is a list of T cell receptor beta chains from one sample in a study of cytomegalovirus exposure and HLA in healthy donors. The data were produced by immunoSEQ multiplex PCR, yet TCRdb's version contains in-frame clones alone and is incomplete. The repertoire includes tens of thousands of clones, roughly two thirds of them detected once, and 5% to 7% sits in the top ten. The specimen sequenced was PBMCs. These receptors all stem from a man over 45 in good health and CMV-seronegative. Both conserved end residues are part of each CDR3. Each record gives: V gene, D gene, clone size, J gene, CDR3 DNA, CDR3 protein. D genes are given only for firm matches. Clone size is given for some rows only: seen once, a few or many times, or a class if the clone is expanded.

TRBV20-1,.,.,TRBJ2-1,TGCAGTGCTAGTAGGTCCGGGGTGCAGTTCTTC,CSASRSGVQFF
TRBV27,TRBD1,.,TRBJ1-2,TGTGCCAGCATGTCGGGACAGGGAAGTTGGCTGGGCTATGGCTACACCTTC,CASMSGQGSWLGYGYTF
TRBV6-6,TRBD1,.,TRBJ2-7,TGTGCCAGCAGTCCACGGGACAGAATGTACGAGCAGTACTTC,CASSPRDRMYEQYF
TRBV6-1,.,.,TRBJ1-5,TGTGCCAGCAGTGATAGACCGGGGGGAAGCAATCAGCCCCAGCATTTT,CASSDRPGGSNQPQHF
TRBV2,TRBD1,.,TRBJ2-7,TGTGCCAGCAGTACGGGACAGGGGGCGGCCGAGCAGTACTTC,CASSTGQGAAEQYF
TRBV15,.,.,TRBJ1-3,TGTGCCACCAGCCCCTGGGGGGGAATGGGGGGAAACACCATATATTTT,CATSPWGGMGGNTIYF
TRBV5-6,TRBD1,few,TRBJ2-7,TGTGCCAGCAGCTTGGGGGACAGGGCCTCCTACGAGCAGTACTTC,CASSLGDRASYEQYF
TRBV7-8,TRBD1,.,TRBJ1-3,TGTGCCAGCAGAAAAACAACAGGGGTTGGCTCTGGAAACACCATATATTTT,CASRKTTGVGSGNTIYF
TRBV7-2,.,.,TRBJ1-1,TGTGCCAGCAGCTTTAGGAGAGGCATGAACACTGAAGCTTTCTTT,CASSFRRGMNTEAFF
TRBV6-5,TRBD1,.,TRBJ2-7,TGTGCCAGCAGTCACAGGGGTGTCCTCTCCTACGAGCAGTACTTC,CASSHRGVLSYEQYF
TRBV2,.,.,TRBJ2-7,TGTGCCAGCAGTACCCTCTACGAGCAGTACTTC,CASSTLYEQYF
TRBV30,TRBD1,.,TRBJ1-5,TGTGCCTGGAGTGTACGAAGTACAGGGGATCGGCAGCCCCAGCATTTT,CAWSVRSTGDRQPQHF
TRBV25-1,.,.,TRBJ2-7,TGTGCCAGCAACAGGCACTTCTCCGAGCAGTACTTC,CASNRHFSEQYF
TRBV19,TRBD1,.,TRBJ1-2,TGTGCCAGTACCCCCGGGACAGGGGGCCTCTACACCTTC,CASTPGTGGLYTF
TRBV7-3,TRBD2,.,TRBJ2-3,TGTGCCAGCAGCTCGAATCCCCGAGCGGGGGGGCCCTCAGATACGCAGTATTTT,CASSSNPRAGGPSDTQYF
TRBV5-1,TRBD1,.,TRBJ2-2,TGCGCCAGCAGCGGGGGACAGGGAGTGGCCGGGGAGCTGTTTTTT,CASSGGQGVAGELFF
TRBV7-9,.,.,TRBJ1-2,TGTGCCAGCAGCAACAGCCCTTGGGGCTACACCTTC,CASSNSPWGYTF
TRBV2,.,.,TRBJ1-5,TGTGCCAGCAGCTCTCGGCAGGGAAGCAATCAGCCCCAGCATTTT,CASSSRQGSNQPQHF
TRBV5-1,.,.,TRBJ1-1,TGCGCCAGCAGCTCTGGAAGGGACACTCTCTTATCCGCTGAAGCTTTCTTT,CASSSGRDTLLSAEAFF
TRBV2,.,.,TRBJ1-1,TGTGCCAGCAGCCAGGGATTGGGGAACACTGAAGCTTTCTTT,CASSQGLGNTEAFF
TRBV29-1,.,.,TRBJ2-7,TGCAGCGTTGAAGGGGGGGGGCGGTACGAGCAGTACTTC,CSVEGGGRYEQYF
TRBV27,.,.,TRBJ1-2,TGTGCCAGCAGTTTATGGGGAGACTATGGCTACACCTTC,CASSLWGDYGYTF
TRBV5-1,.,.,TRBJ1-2,TGCGCCAGCAGCTTCTCATCGGGTCAAGCCTATGGCTACACCTTC,CASSFSSGQAYGYTF
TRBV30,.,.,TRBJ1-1,TGTGCCTGGAGTGTACAAGAGGGCCCGGCTTTCTTT,CAWSVQEGPAFF
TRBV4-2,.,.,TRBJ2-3,TGTGCCAGCAGCCAAGATAGAGGGGGGGCAGATACGCAGTATTTT,CASSQDRGGADTQYF
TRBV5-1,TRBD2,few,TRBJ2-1,TGCGCCAGCAGTGGACTTACCGCGGGGGGTAGCGATGAGCAGTTCTTC,CASSGLTAGGSDEQFF
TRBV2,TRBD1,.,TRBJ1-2,TGTGCCAGCAGGGACACAGGGGTCGCGGGTGGCTACACCTTC,CASRDTGVAGGYTF
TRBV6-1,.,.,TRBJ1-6,TGTGCCAGCAGGGACAAGCGAGCTTATAATTCACCCCTCCACTTT,CASRDKRAYNSPLHF
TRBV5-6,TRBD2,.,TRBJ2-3,TGTGCCAGCAGCTTGGTAGCGGGGGGGCCAATGGATACGCAGTATTTT,CASSLVAGGPMDTQYF
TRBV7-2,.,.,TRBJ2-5,TGTGCCAGCGGAGAAACAGGAGACGGACAGACCCAGTACTTC,CASGETGDGQTQYF
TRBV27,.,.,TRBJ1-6,TGTGCCAGCAAATTGAGCTCCTATAATTCACCCCTCCACTTT,CASKLSSYNSPLHF
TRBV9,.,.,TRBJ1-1,TGTGCCAGCAGCGGTCAGGGGAACACTGAAGCTTTCTTT,CASSGQGNTEAFF
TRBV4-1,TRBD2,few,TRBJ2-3,TGCGCCAGCAGCCAAGAGCCTAGCGGGGCGGGTCAGGCAGATACGCAGTATTTT,CASSQEPSGAGQADTQYF
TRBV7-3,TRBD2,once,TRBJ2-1,TGTGCCAGCAGCGCACTAGCGGGGCTCTCCTACAATGAGCAGTTCTTC,CASSALAGLSYNEQFF
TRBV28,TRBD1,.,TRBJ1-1,TGTGCCAGCAAAACGTGGACAGGGGCCTCATCATTGAACACTGAAGCTTTCTTT,CASKTWTGASSLNTEAFF
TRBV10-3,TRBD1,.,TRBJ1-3,TGTGCCGCCAGGCGGACAGGGGGGGAATTCTCTGGAAACACCATATATTTT,CAARRTGGEFSGNTIYF
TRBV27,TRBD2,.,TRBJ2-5,TGTGCCAGCCGAACTAGCGGGGGGCCAAAGACCCAGTACTTC,CASRTSGGPKTQYF
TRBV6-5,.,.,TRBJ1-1,TGTGCCACCCTCCCGAACACTGAAGCTTTCTTT,CATLPNTEAFF
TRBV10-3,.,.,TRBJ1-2,TGTGCCATCAGTGAGTTCCGCCCCCGGGGTAACTATGGCTACACCTTC,CAISEFRPRGNYGYTF
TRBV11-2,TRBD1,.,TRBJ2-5,TGTGCCAGCAGCCCCTCAGGGGCAGGGGGCGCAGGGGAGACCCAGTACTTC,CASSPSGAGGAGETQYF
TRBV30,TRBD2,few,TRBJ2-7,TGTGCCTGGAGTCGAGGGACTAGCGGGGGGGCCTACGAGCAGTACTTC,CAWSRGTSGGAYEQYF
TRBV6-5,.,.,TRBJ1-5,TGTGCCTCTAATTATCAGCCCCAGCATTTT,CASNYQPQHF
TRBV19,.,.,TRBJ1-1,TGTGCCAGTAGGGGCACTAAGGACAGAAACACTGAAGCTTTCTTT,CASRGTKDRNTEAFF
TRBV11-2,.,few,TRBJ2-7,TGTGCCAGCAGCTTATTGGCAGGGCTCTCATGCGAGCAGTACTTC,CASSLLAGLSCEQYF
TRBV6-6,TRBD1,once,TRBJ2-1,TGTGCCACCTACTTGAGGGGGCGACACAATGAGCAGTTCTTC,CATYLRGRHNEQFF
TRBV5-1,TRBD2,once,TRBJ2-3,TGCGCCAGCAGCTTGGGGACTAGCGGGGGGGCCGTAGATACGCAGTATTTT,CASSLGTSGGAVDTQYF
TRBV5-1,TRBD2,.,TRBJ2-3,TGCGCCAGCAGCTTGGCGGCTAGCGGGAAGGGAGATACGCAGTATTTT,CASSLAASGKGDTQYF
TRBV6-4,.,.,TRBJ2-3,TGTGCCAGCAGTGAGGAGGGTACCACAGATACGCAGTATTTT,CASSEEGTTDTQYF
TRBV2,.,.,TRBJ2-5,TGTGCCAGCAGTGAAAGGCTAAGTTACCAAGAGGCCCAGTACTTC,CASSERLSYQEAQYF
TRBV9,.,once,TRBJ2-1,TGTGCCAGCAGCGTAGGATTGGGCAGGGTAGTAACCCGGTACAATGAGCAGTTCTTC,CASSVGLGRVVTRYNEQFF
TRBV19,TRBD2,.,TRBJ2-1,TGTGCCAGTAGTGCCGCCGGGGGGTCCTACAATGAGCAGTTCTTC,CASSAAGGSYNEQFF
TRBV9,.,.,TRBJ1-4,TGTGCCAGCAGCGGGGGGGGCCCTAATGAAAAACTGTTTTTT,CASSGGGPNEKLFF
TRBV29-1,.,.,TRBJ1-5,TGCAGCGTTGAGGTAGGGGCAGGGGGCAATCAGCCCCAGCATTTT,CSVEVGAGGNQPQHF
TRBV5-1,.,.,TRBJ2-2,TGCGCCAGCAGTGGGGTTCTAGCCGGCGGGGAGCTGTTTTTT,CASSGVLAGGELFF
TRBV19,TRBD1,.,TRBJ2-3,TGTGCCAGGACAGGGGTAGATACGCAGTATTTT,CARTGVDTQYF